This entry lists 9 T cell receptor beta chains sequenced from one sample in a study of T cell repertoires in cytomegalovirus infection. From the reads, TCRdb called clonotypes with MiXCR, one entry per CDR3 protein. The sample has about 830,000 distinct CDR3 sequences, about 31% seen once. Their recognized antigens are unknown. This specimen was cultured CD8+ T cells from PBMCs, taken from culture after CMV antigen stimulation. All receptors come from a human donor in good health (CMV status not recorded). Some clones in this sample may be carry-over from other donors' samples.

The table lists this clonotype with a few counts. The J gene is TRBJ2-1, the V gene TRBV7-9, with 12 bases aligning to TRBD1. In germline, CDR1 is SEHNR, CDR2 FQNEAQ (reference sequence). The length of the CDR3 is 18 residues. After removal of 1 base from V and 1 base from J, the junction contained 5 bases not matched to a gene. Here the CDR3 reads CASSLETGQGASYNEQFF. The CDR3 region has the DNA TGTGCCAGCAGCTTAGAAACGGGACAGGGGGCATCCTACAATGAGCAGTTCTTC.

The V and J genes are TRBV4-1 and TRBJ2-5; the D is unclear. V lost 1 base, J lost 8 bases, and 8 bases lay in between. This CDR3 is 12 amino acids long. The germline gives CDR1 MGHRA, CDR2 YSYEKL. CDR3 DNA: TGCGCCAGCAGCCAAGGGGTCGAAACCCAGTACTTC. This translates into CASSQGVETQYF.

V is TRBV29-1 and J is TRBJ2-1, with 9 bases lining up with TRBD1. CDR3 length: 13 amino acids. From germline, CDR1 is SQVTM and CDR2 ANQGSEA. V gave up 7 bases and J gave up 6 bases; unmatched junction bases: 7. The CDR3 DNA reads TGCAGCGGAGAACAGGGGGCGCTCAATGAGCAGTTCTTC. This encodes CSGEQGALNEQFF.

This clonotype was seen ten or more times. This chain links TRBV12-3 or TRBV12-4 with TRBJ2-7; 9 bases align to TRBD2. This CDR3 is 14 amino acids long. Unmatched junction bases numbered 4, after V lost 6 bases and J lost 1 base. The CDR3 spells CASRDLAGSYEQYF. The DNA for the CDR3 is TGTGCCAGCAGGGATCTAGCGGGGTCCTACGAGCAGTACTTC.

V usage is TRBV2 and J usage is TRBJ1-5; unclear D gene. CDR1 is SNHLY, CDR2 FYNNEI, per germline. The CDR3 contains 12 residues. Trimming stripped 4 bases from V and 4 bases from J, with 5 bases between. The CDR3 loop reads CASSGLNQPQHF. As DNA, the CDR3 is TGTGCCAGCAGTGGGTTGAATCAGCCCCAGCATTTT.

This clonotype has a handful of counts. The V gene is TRBV4-1, the J gene TRBJ2-4; D is unclear. V was cut by 2 bases and J by 5 bases, with 4 bases left in between. Germline V gives CDR1 MGHRA, CDR2 YSYEKL. The CDR3 covers 12 residues. The CDR3 reads CASSQQENIQYF. The CDR3, as DNA: TGCGCCAGCAGCCAACAGGAAAACATTCAGTACTTC.

J is TRBJ2-4 and V is TRBV6-1; TRBD2 aligns across 13 bases. Germline-derived CDR1 and CDR2 are MNHNS and SASEGT. The trim removed 6 bases at V and 2 bases at J, leaving 7 bases unmatched. The CDR3 has 17 residues. CDR3 nucleotide sequence: TGTGCCAGCAGAGGGAGGACTAGCGGGGGAACCAAAAACATTCAGTACTTC. It specifies CASRGRTSGGTKNIQYF.

The genes are TRBV29-1 and TRBJ2-1; 8 bases match TRBD1. CDR3 length: 13 amino acids. J was trimmed by 2 bases and V by 4 bases; bases with no gene match: 1. CDR1 and CDR2 (germline): SQVTM, ANQGSEA. The DNA of the CDR3 is TGCAGCGTTGTGACAGGGGCCTACAATGAGCAGTTCTTC. Amino acids: CSVVTGAYNEQFF.

The chain recombines TRBV20-1 with TRBJ2-1, with D unresolved. Trimming stripped 2 bases from V and 8 bases from J, with 13 bases between. CDR1 and CDR2 from the germline V gene are DFQATT and SNEGSKA (reference sequence). CDR3 length: 13 residues. DNA of the CDR3: TGCAGTGCTAGATACGACGGTTCTTATGAGCAGTTCTTC. Its protein is CSARYDGSYEQFF.